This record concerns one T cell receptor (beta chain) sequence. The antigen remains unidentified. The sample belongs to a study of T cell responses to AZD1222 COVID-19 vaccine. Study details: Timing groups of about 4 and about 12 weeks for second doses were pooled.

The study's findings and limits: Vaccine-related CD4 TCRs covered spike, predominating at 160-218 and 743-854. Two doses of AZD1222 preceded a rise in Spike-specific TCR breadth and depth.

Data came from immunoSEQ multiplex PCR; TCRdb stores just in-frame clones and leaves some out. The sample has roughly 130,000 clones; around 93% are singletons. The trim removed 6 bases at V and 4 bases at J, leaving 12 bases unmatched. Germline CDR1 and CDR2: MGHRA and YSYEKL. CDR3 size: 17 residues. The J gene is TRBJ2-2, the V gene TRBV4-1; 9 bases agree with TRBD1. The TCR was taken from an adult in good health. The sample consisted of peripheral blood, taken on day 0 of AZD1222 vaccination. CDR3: CASSQRTGDMSTGELFF. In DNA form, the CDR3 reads TGCGCCAGCAGTCAAAGGACAGGGGATATGAGCACCGGGGAGCTGTTTTTT.